This TCR beta chain emerged from a study of blood T cell repertoires in COVID-19 (dated by TCRdb to 2019 to 2021). Study-level background: The collaborator samples originated in the United States, Italy and Spain and spanned the acute and convalescent phases of COVID-19. The material from the prospective study consisted of cDNA or gDNA derived from T cells, B-cell-depleted T cells, or PBMCs. Deeply sampled blood TCRbeta repertoires from subjects exposed to, actively infected with, or recovered from COVID-19 were included in the dataset. The repertoires were released in a freely available public database intended as a resource for research on the immune response to SARS-CoV-2. The samples were drawn from the first 160 participants of the ongoing ImmuneRACE study and from over 950 subjects provided by 6 global collaborators. Sample metadata almost always included a de-identified subject ID, COVID-19 status, age in years and sex. Where HLA class I and class II types were available, the types were taken from metadata supplied by the sample provider, not from assay-based typing.

TCRbeta CDR3 regions were amplified from genomic DNA by means of the immunoSEQ Assay, a bias-controlled multiplex PCR. As for the original processing: The number of nucleated cells in each sample was estimated from the amplification of reference gene primers within the assay. To quantify the absolute abundance of each unique TCRbeta CDR3 rearrangement, sequence reads were collapsed and filtered. For each sample, productive Simpson clonality was calculated as the square root of Simpson's diversity index over productive rearrangements. As stored in TCRdb, this immuneACCESS dataset retains in-frame rearrangements with V and J assigned. A fraction of the clones does not appear; measured against another copy, unresolved V genes explain less than half of the discrepancy, and the remainder lacks a known reason. That table gives V, J and clone size, and the DNA gave D and trimming. The sample includes under 450,000 clones, with about 91% observed a single time. Roughly 1.4% of the sample is in the top ten clones.

On the study overall, not on this receptor specifically: The amount of clinical and demographic metadata varied by source and participant and was provided uncurated.

At one collaborating source in Seattle, patients were enrolled during active infection and were followed longitudinally through the course of disease. The collaborating institutions used their own protocols to collect whole blood in K2EDTA tubes. For TCRbeta analysis, collaborators shipped samples as frozen whole blood, isolated PBMCs, or DNA extracted from either of those sample types. About this clone itself: Its binding antigen is unknown. No clone much larger than this one lies a single base away; base qualities are absent.

Its CDR3 holds 13 amino acids, cysteine through phenylalanine. Only the CDR3 DNA is retained, 39 bases long and in frame from the first base. For this chain, trimming is 3 bases at the V end and 4 bases at the J end, and the number of junction bases without a gene match is 2. From the germline V gene (reference sequence), CDR1 is SGHNT and CDR2 is YYREEE. The rearranged segments are TRBV5-4 and TRBJ1-1; 8 bases in between match TRBD1. Sample: peripheral blood. The TCR originated in a woman in her forties with COVID-19, enrolled during active disease. The CDR3 amino acid sequence is: CASSSGQGTEAFF. The DNA is as follows: TGTGCCAGCAGCTCCGGACAGGGCACTGAAGCTTTCTTT.